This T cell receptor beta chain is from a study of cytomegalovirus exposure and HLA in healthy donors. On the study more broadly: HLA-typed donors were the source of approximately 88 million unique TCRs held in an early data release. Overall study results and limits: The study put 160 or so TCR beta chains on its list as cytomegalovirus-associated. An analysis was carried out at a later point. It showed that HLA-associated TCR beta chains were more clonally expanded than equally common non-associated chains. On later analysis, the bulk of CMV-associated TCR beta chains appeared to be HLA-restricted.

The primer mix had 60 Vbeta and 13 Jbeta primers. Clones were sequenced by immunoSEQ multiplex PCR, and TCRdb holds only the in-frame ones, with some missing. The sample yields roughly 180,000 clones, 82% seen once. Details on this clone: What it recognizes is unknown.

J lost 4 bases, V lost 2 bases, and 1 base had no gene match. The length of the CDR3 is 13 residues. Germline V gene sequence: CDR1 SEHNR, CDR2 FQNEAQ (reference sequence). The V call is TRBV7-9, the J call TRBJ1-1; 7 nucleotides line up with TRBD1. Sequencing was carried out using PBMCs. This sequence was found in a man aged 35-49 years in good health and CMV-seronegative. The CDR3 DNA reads TGTGCCAGCAGCTTATCAGGGGGCACTGAAGCTTTCTTT. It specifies CASSLSGGTEAFF.